One and the same sample provided the 17 T cell receptor beta chains below, sequenced in a study of a mutant IDH1 vaccine in newly diagnosed glioma. Time point given: week 35, safety follow-up. With topical imiquimod, each dose of the vaccine consisted of 300 ug of mutant IDH1 20-mer peptide. Assay: immunoSEQ multiplex PCR; the TCRdb copy retains only in-frame clones and omits some. The repertoire includes about 46,000 clones, 85% to 95% of them detected once, and 2% to 2.5% sits in the top ten. These receptors are not linked to any known antigen. This specimen was PBMCs, taken from a glioma patient whose treatment included an IDH1 peptide vaccine. These receptors were taken from a man over 45 with glioma.

This chain joins TRBV27 and TRBJ2-2, with 8 nucleotides matching TRBD2. Germline CDR1 MNHEY, CDR2 SMNVEV (reference sequence). V was clipped by 6 bases and J by 1 base; unmatched bases: 10. This CDR3 has 17 amino acids. This CDR3 is CASRQRSLAVNTGELFF. The CDR3 DNA is TGTGCCAGCAGACAACGATCACTAGCGGTGAACACCGGGGAGCTGTTTTTT.

The chain links TRBV2 to TRBJ1-2; 9 bases are a match to TRBD1. V shed 4 bases and J 0 bases; nucleotides not matched to a gene: 3. Germline values: CDR1 SNHLY, CDR2 FYNNEI. This CDR3 has 15 amino acids. The CDR3 DNA follows: TGTGCCAGCAGTGGTTGGGACAGGGCTAACTATGGCTACACCTTC. Its protein product is CASSGWDRANYGYTF.

The chain carries TRBV7-8 and TRBJ2-4, with 7 bases identical to TRBD1. Germline lookup yields CDR1 SGHVS and CDR2 FQNEAQ. The CDR3 spans 15 residues. Losses at the gene ends were 8 bases for V and 2 bases for J; bases not matched to a gene: 9. Here the CDR3 reads CASPSRGRSKNIQYF. CDR3 DNA: TGTGCCAGCCCCTCTAGGGGGCGGTCCAAAAACATTCAGTACTTC.

The V and J genes are TRBV6-1 and TRBJ2-7, with D tentatively TRBD1 or TRBD2 (6 bases each). The CDR3 consists of 13 residues. V gave up 2 bases and J gave up 6 bases, with 11 bases separating them. Germline V gives CDR1 MNHNS, CDR2 SASEGT. CDR3 nucleotide sequence: TGTGCCAGCAGTGAACTGGGGGGCGCCGAGCAGTACTTC. It encodes CASSELGGAEQYF.

The chain joins TRBV4-2 to TRBJ2-2; possible D gene TRBD1, 6 bases. The germline V gene has CDR1 LGHNA and CDR2 YNFKEQ. Trimming pared 4 bases from V and 7 bases from J, leaving 13 bases between. The CDR3 is 14 amino acids. Here the CDR3 reads CASSPLGGDGELFF. CDR3 in DNA: TGTGCCAGCAGCCCCCTAGGGGGTGACGGGGAGCTGTTTTTT.

The chain joins TRBV2 to TRBJ2-6; D unclear. This CDR3 comprises 18 residues. Germline V gene sequence: CDR1 SNHLY, CDR2 FYNNEI. Trimming took 3 bases from V and 0 from J, leaving 15 bases between them. CDR3 nucleotide sequence: TGTGCCAGCAGTGACCCCAGCGACGAGATCTCTGGGGCCAACGTCCTGACTTTC. Translation gives CASSDPSDEISGANVLTF. Full variable domain (outside the CDR3, taken from reference TRBV2 and TRBJ2-6): EPEVTQTPSHQVTQMGQEVILRCVPISNHLYFYWYRQILGQKVEFLVSFYNNEISEKSEIFDDQFSVERPDGSNFTLKIRSTKLEDSAMYFCASSDPSDEISGANVLTFGAGSRLTVL.

The chain couples TRBV5-1 to TRBJ2-1, with D tentatively TRBD2 (5 bases). This CDR3 spans 14 amino acids. V lost 0 bases and J 9 bases, leaving 13 bases between the germline ends. In germline, CDR1 is SGHRS, CDR2 YFSETQ. The CDR3 reads CASSLGRVEGEQFF. The CDR3 DNA is TGCGCCAGCAGCTTGGGAAGGGTTGAGGGTGAGCAGTTCTTC. The full variable domain, its missing parts supplied by reference TRBV5-1 and TRBJ2-1, is KAGVTQTPRYLIKTRGQQVTLSCSPISGHRSVSWYQQTPGQGLQFLFEYFSETQRNKGNFPGRFSGRQFSNSRSEMNVSTLELGDSALYLCASSLGRVEGEQFFGPGTRLTVL.

The V gene is TRBV5-4, the J gene TRBJ2-2; 7 positions agree with TRBD1. From germline, CDR1 is SGHNT and CDR2 YYREEE (reference sequence). V lost 4 bases to trimming and J lost 5 bases; unmatched junction nucleotides: 8. The CDR3 covers 15 residues. The CDR3 spells CASSPGGVSTGELFF. CDR3 DNA sequence: TGTGCCAGCAGCCCAGGGGGAGTGAGTACCGGGGAGCTGTTTTTT.

This clone has a single count. J is TRBJ1-3 and V is TRBV4-1; D gene uncertain. Germline-derived CDR1 and CDR2 are MGHRA and YSYEKL. V was clipped by 2 bases and J by 4 bases, with 12 bases between them. This CDR3 spans 15 amino acids. CDR3 in DNA: TGCGCCAGCAGCCAATCGCCCCTGTGGGGAAACACCATATATTTT. As protein: CASSQSPLWGNTIYF.

Note on this clone: At the DNA level, this CDR3 is encoded by other sequences in the same sample as well. The chain combines TRBV28 with TRBJ1-1, with 10 positions matching TRBD1. The ends lost 6 bases at V and 8 bases at J; junction bases unmatched: 9. The CDR3 loop spans 14 amino acids. The germline CDR1 and CDR2 sequences are MDHEN and SYDVKM. The CDR3 bases are TGTGCCAGCAGAGCCACGACAGGGGGCACCGAAGCTTTCTTT. This encodes CASRATTGGTEAFF.

This clone has a handful of counts. DNA for the CDR3: TGTGCCAGCAGCTTAGCTCAGGGGAGCGCTGAAGCTTTCTTT. Translation: CASSLAQGSAEAFF. The chain links TRBV7-8 to TRBJ1-1; TRBD1 might be the D (6 bases). V lost 0 bases and J lost 6, with 11 bases in between. Germline V CDR1 and CDR2: SGHVS, FQNEAQ. CDR3 length equals 14 residues.

This rearrangement joins TRBV5-5 to TRBJ1-1, with D hard to call. Trimming left V 4 bases short and J 4 bases short, with 11 bases between. The CDR3 runs 13 residues. CDR1 and CDR2 from the germline V gene are SGHKS and YYEKEE (reference sequence). CDR3 in amino acids: CASSRRWGTEAFF. In DNA, the CDR3 is TGTGCCAGCAGCCGACGTTGGGGCACTGAAGCTTTCTTT.

The chain employs TRBV2 and TRBJ1-1; D is perhaps TRBD1 (6 bases). CDR3 length: 14 residues. The germline gives CDR1 SNHLY, CDR2 FYNNEI. Trimming took 4 bases from V and 5 from J, leaving 14 bases between them. CDR3 coding DNA: TGTGCCAGCAGTGGCAACAGGGTACGGACTGAAGCTTTCTTT. This codes for CASSGNRVRTEAFF. The full variable domain, in which reference TRBV2 and TRBJ1-1 provide the parts outside the CDR3, is EPEVTQTPSHQVTQMGQEVILRCVPISNHLYFYWYRQILGQKVEFLVSFYNNEISEKSEIFDDQFSVERPDGSNFTLKIRSTKLEDSAMYFCASSGNRVRTEAFFGQGTRLTVV.

The chain joins TRBV5-4 to TRBJ2-3; 9 bases map to TRBD2. CDR1 SGHNT and CDR2 YYREEE come from the germline V gene (reference sequence). The length of the CDR3 is 14 residues. V trimming: 3 bases; J trimming: 8 bases; junction bases outside the gene matches: 7. The CDR3 coding sequence is TGTGCCAGCAGCTGGGGGACTAGCACCCGTACGCAGTATTTT. It translates to CASSWGTSTRTQYF.

V is TRBV2 and J is TRBJ1-1; 7 bases are shared with TRBD1. The V gene end was trimmed by 11 bases and the J gene end by 0 bases; junction bases not matched to a gene: 3. The CDR3 is made up of 12 amino acids. Germline-derived CDR1 and CDR2 are SNHLY and FYNNEI. Written as DNA, the CDR3 is TGTGCCGGGACAGACGTGAACACTGAAGCTTTCTTT. Its protein product is CAGTDVNTEAFF.

V usage is TRBV5-4 and J usage is TRBJ2-7; D call uncertain. Germline V CDR1 and CDR2: SGHNT, YYREEE (reference sequence). V was pared by 4 bases and J by 5 bases, with 19 bases between. The CDR3 loop spans 15 amino acids. In nucleotides, the CDR3 is TGTGCCAGCAGCCCCAATCGTGCAACATCCGACGAGCAGTACTTC. It translates to CASSPNRATSDEQYF.

The J gene is TRBJ2-3, the V gene TRBV6-4; D call uncertain. CDR3 length: 13 residues. Germline CDR1 MRHNA, CDR2 SNTAGT. V lost 4 bases, J lost 0 bases, and 5 bases lay in between. The CDR3 sequence is CASSVASTDTQYF. In nucleotides, the CDR3 is TGTGCCAGCAGTGTCGCTAGCACAGATACGCAGTATTTT.